These T cell receptor beta chains were read from a single sample in a study of blood T cell repertoires in COVID-19. Profiled with immunoSEQ multiplex PCR; TCRdb holds only in-frame clones, not every one. Here the sample spans more than 250,000 clones, 85% being singletons. The specimen was peripheral blood. Receptor source: a middle-aged man with active or convalescent COVID-19. Both conserved end residues are part of each CDR3. The D gene is left open where the match is weak. Part of the rows lack a size; the others show once, few, many or a class for expanded clones.

V gene	clone size	D gene	J gene	CDR3 DNA	CDR3 protein
TRBV2	.	.	TRBJ2-5	TGTGCCAGCAGATGGGGTCGAGGGAGCCAAGAGACCCAGTACTTC	CASRWGRGSQETQYF
TRBV7-9	.	.	TRBJ2-3	TGTGCCAGCAGCTTAGGGTCAACGGGGGAAACAGATACGCAGTATTTT	CASSLGSTGETDTQYF
TRBV28	.	.	TRBJ2-7	TGTGCCAGCAGTTTATGGAGGGAATTGAGCGAGCAGTACTTC	CASSLWRELSEQYF
TRBV6-1	.	.	TRBJ1-1	TGTGCCAGCAGTGATCGTCGGGGTACTACCGATGAAGCTTTCTTT	CASSDRRGTTDEAFF
TRBV28	once	.	TRBJ1-3	TGTGCCAGCAGTTCCACAGGCCGTAGTGGAAACACCATATATTTT	CASSSTGRSGNTIYF
TRBV27	.	.	TRBJ1-1	TGTGCCAGCAGTTTACTCCCCACAGGGATGAACACTGAAGCTTTCTTT	CASSLLPTGMNTEAFF
TRBV9	.	TRBD2	TRBJ2-1	TGTGCCAGCAGCGTAGCCCGGGGTAGCGGGATCAATGAGCAGTTCTTC	CASSVARGSGINEQFF
TRBV7-2	few	TRBD1	TRBJ2-6	TGTGCCAGCAGCCCACAGGGGTGGGGGGCCAACGTCCTGACTTTC	CASSPQGWGANVLTF
TRBV28	.	.	TRBJ1-2	TGTGCCAGCAGTCAAATAAGGTTACAGGGCCCCTATGGCTACACCTTC	CASSQIRLQGPYGYTF
TRBV4-2	.	.	TRBJ1-4	TGTGCCAGCAGCTCCCAACAGGGTAGGAGTGAAAAACTGTTTTTT	CASSSQQGRSEKLFF
TRBV6-5	.	TRBD1	TRBJ1-3	TGTGCCAGTTCGACAGGGTTTAGTGGAAACACCATATATTTT	CASSTGFSGNTIYF
TRBV19	.	.	TRBJ1-2	TGTGCCAGTCTAGCCTTCGGGGGGATTGATGGCTACACCTTC	CASLAFGGIDGYTF
TRBV6-1	.	.	TRBJ1-2	TGTGCCAGCAGTGACAGCTATGGCTACACCTTC	CASSDSYGYTF
TRBV6-4	.	.	TRBJ2-2	TGTGCCAGCAGTAGAGACTGGGCCGGGGAGCTGTTTTTT	CASSRDWAGELFF
TRBV15	.	.	TRBJ1-4	TGTGCCACCAGCAGATACAGGGCGGGGGGCGATGAAAAACTGTTTTTT	CATSRYRAGGDEKLFF
TRBV12-5	.	.	TRBJ2-5	TGTGCTAGTGGTGCCCCCAGAGCGTCAGAGACCCAGTACTTC	CASGAPRASETQYF
TRBV2	.	.	TRBJ2-7	TGTGCCAGCAGGCCGGAGCTCTACGAGCAGTACTTC	CASRPELYEQYF
TRBV19	few	.	TRBJ2-7	TGTGCCAGTAGTATTTCAGGGATGGACGACGGGCAGTACTTC	CASSISGMDDGQYF
TRBV6-5	.	.	TRBJ1-4	TGTGCCAGCAGTCGCCAGGGTGCAACTAATGAAAAACTGTTTTTT	CASSRQGATNEKLFF
TRBV4-1	.	TRBD1	TRBJ1-6	TGCGCCAGCAGCCGGATCCCCGCGACAGGGGTTAATTCACCCCTCCACTTT	CASSRIPATGVNSPLHF
TRBV21-1	.	.	TRBJ1-5	TGTGCCAGCAGCCCGAGGGCCCCACAGGGGACCCACGAGGATCAGCCCCAGCATTTT	CASSPRAPQGTHEDQPQHF
TRBV5-4	.	TRBD1	TRBJ1-2	TGTGCCAGCAGCTCGGGACAGAGGACTAACTATGGCTACACCTTC	CASSSGQRTNYGYTF
TRBV15	once	.	TRBJ2-1	TGTGCCACCAGCAGGCCGATCGGGGGAAACAATGAGCAGTTCTTC	CATSRPIGGNNEQFF
TRBV19	.	.	TRBJ2-1	TGTGCCAGTAGTATAAATAGGGGGAGGCTAGCGGATAACAATGAGCAGTTCTTC	CASSINRGRLADNNEQFF
TRBV28	.	TRBD1	TRBJ1-2	TGTGCCAGCAGCCAGGGGGCGGGGGGCTACACCTTC	CASSQGAGGYTF
TRBV6-4	.	TRBD2	TRBJ2-1	TGTGCCAGCAAAGGGACTAGCGGGAGGACTGAGCAGTTCTTC	CASKGTSGRTEQFF
TRBV5-4	once	.	TRBJ1-6	TGTGCCAGCAGCTTGGAGGTGGGCTCACCCCTCCACTTT	CASSLEVGSPLHF
TRBV7-6	.	.	TRBJ2-7	TGTGCCAGCAGCGTATTACCAGGGGTGACCTACGAGCAGTACTTC	CASSVLPGVTYEQYF
TRBV2	once	.	TRBJ2-3	TGTGCCAGCAGTGACTGGACAGCCTCAGATACGCAGTATTTT	CASSDWTASDTQYF
TRBV30	.	.	TRBJ2-1	TGTGCCTGGAGTGGGCTAGCTTCCTACAATGAGCAGTTCTTC	CAWSGLASYNEQFF
TRBV29-1	.	.	TRBJ1-3	TGCAGCGCCCAGGCGCGGGCTTCGGGAAACACCATATATTTT	CSAQARASGNTIYF
TRBV20-1	.	.	TRBJ2-7	TGCAGTGCTAGTGTGCAGTCCTACGAGCAGTACTTC	CSASVQSYEQYF
TRBV3-1/TRBV3-2	once	.	TRBJ1-1	TGTGCCAGCAGCCCCCTAGAGGGGGACACTGAAGCTTTCTTT	CASSPLEGDTEAFF
TRBV5-8	.	.	TRBJ1-2	TGTGCCAGCAGCCCTCGAGGGTATGGCTACACCTTC	CASSPRGYGYTF
TRBV30	few	TRBD1	TRBJ2-7	TGTGCCTGGAGTGGCCATCGGGACAGCTACTACGAGCAGTACTTC	CAWSGHRDSYYEQYF
TRBV11-1	.	TRBD2	TRBJ2-4	TGTGCCAGCAGCTTAGCGTTCGGGAGGACGGACATTCAGTACTTC	CASSLAFGRTDIQYF
TRBV12-5	.	TRBD1	TRBJ1-1	TGTGCTAGTGGGATAAGGGACAGCACGGAGGCTTTCTTT	CASGIRDSTEAFF
TRBV28	.	.	TRBJ2-5	TGTGCCAGCAGTCCCCGGTCAACCAGGGGGCGGGGGGAGACCCAGTACTTC	CASSPRSTRGRGETQYF
TRBV4-3	.	TRBD1	TRBJ1-6	TGCGCCAGCAGCCAGGGGACAGAATCACCCCTCCACTTT	CASSQGTESPLHF
TRBV5-4	.	TRBD2	TRBJ2-2	TGTGCCAGCAGCTCAACGACTAGCTCGAACACCGGGGAGCTGTTTTTT	CASSSTTSSNTGELFF
TRBV11-2	.	TRBD1	TRBJ1-1	TGTGCCAGCAGCTTAGACTACAGGGGGCGCGGGAACACTGAAGCTTTCTTT	CASSLDYRGRGNTEAFF
TRBV5-1	few	TRBD2	TRBJ2-5	TGCGCCAGCGGACGGGGGGGCCAAGAGACCCAGTACTTC	CASGRGGQETQYF
TRBV5-1	.	TRBD1	TRBJ1-2	TGCGCCAGCAGCTTGGGAGGAGGACAGGCCCCCGTCTATGGCTACACCTTC	CASSLGGGQAPVYGYTF
TRBV20-1	.	TRBD2	TRBJ2-7	TGCAGTGCTAGTCGGCTAGCGGGAGCCTACGAGCAGTACTTC	CSASRLAGAYEQYF
TRBV5-1	.	TRBD1	TRBJ2-7	TGCGCCAGCAGACAGGGGCCCTCCTACGAGCAGTACTTC	CASRQGPSYEQYF
TRBV19	.	TRBD1	TRBJ2-7	TGTGCCAGTAGTATAGTCCAGGGGGACGAGCAGTACTTC	CASSIVQGDEQYF
TRBV29-1	.	.	TRBJ1-3	TGCAGCGTCCTTACTACATCTGGAAACACCATATATTTT	CSVLTTSGNTIYF
TRBV7-9	.	TRBD2	TRBJ2-1	TGTGCCAGCAGCCCCTTCGGGACTAGCGGGAGGGTCTATGAGCAGTTCTTC	CASSPFGTSGRVYEQFF
TRBV30	once	TRBD2	TRBJ2-7	TGTGCCTGGAGCCCGGGGACTAGCGGGAGGGCGGGTCTCCCCTTGTACGAGCAGTACTTC	CAWSPGTSGRAGLPLYEQYF